One and the same sample provided the 5 T cell receptor beta chains below, sequenced in a study of T-cell reconstitution after alpha-beta-depleted transplantation in children. Unique molecular identifiers were used in preparing the TCRbeta library. TCRdb redid the calling of the PCR reads with MiXCR, one entry per CDR3 protein. The table includes some 590,000 distinct CDR3 sequences, over 9.5% detected once. The input for sequencing was PBMCs from the stem cell graft donor, taken from the stem cell graft. Receptor source: a human donor who donated a stem cell graft to a child with acute myeloid leukemia.

This clonotype appeared many times. The chain is built from TRBV10-3 and TRBJ2-4; TRBD2 agrees at 11 bases. Germline V lookup: CDR1 ENHRY, CDR2 SYGVKD. This CDR3 spans 20 amino acids. Unmatched junction bases numbered 13, after V lost 3 bases and J lost 0 bases. CDR3 protein: CAISDPGTSGMTLAKNIQYF. CDR3 DNA sequence: TGTGCCATCAGTGACCCCGGGACTAGCGGAATGACCTTAGCCAAAAACATTCAGTACTTC.

The rearrangement links TRBV29-1 to TRBJ2-3; 8 bases match TRBD1. This CDR3 has 14 residues. Germline lookup yields CDR1 SQVTM and CDR2 ANQGSEA. J gave up 5 bases and V 3 bases, and 7 bases lay outside the gene matches. The CDR3 DNA sequence: TGCAGCGTTGATTCCCCAGGGGGCGTAGATACGCAGTATTTT. Protein sequence: CSVDSPGGVDTQYF.

This chain links TRBV11-2 with TRBJ2-5; D ambiguous. This CDR3 region has 13 residues. Trimming pared 5 bases from V and 1 base from J, leaving 8 bases between. CDR1 is SGHAT, CDR2 FQNNGV, per germline. CDR3 residues: CASSTTGQETQYF. The CDR3 DNA follows: TGTGCCAGCAGCACCACGGGCCAAGAGACCCAGTACTTC.

The rearrangement joins TRBV18 to TRBJ1-5; D perhaps matches TRBD1 (5 bases). Between the trimmed V and J ends, which lost 3 bases and 3 bases, there was a span of 9 bases. This CDR3 contains 14 residues. Germline CDR1 is KGHSH and CDR2 is LQKENI. CDR3 protein: CASSPGLYNQPQHF. The CDR3 DNA reads TGTGCCAGCTCACCGGGACTCTACAATCAGCCCCAGCATTTT.

This clonotype occurred a few times. J is TRBJ1-6 and V is TRBV12-3 or TRBV12-4, with 8 positions matching TRBD1. J was trimmed by 9 bases and V by 6 bases; bases with no gene match: 7. CDR3 size: 14 residues. CDR3 bases: TGTGCCAGCAGAATCGGACAGGGAGGTTCACCCCTCCACTTT. Encoded protein: CASRIGQGGSPLHF.